This T cell receptor (beta chain) derives from a study of PD-1 blockade in classical Hodgkin lymphoma. Turning to the study itself: Patients were dosed intravenously with nivolumab at 3 mg/kg every 2 weeks.

Of note for this clone: The antigen is undetermined.

Study observations and caveats: For complete responders, baseline diversity was comparable to that of newly diagnosed patients.

V shed 2 bases and J shed 3 bases, with 10 bases lying between them. The germline V gene encodes CDR1 SEHNR and CDR2 FQNEAQ (reference sequence). This CDR3 is 14 amino acids long. Measured with immunoSEQ multiplex PCR; TCRdb has only the in-frame clones, and not every one. The profile shows fewer than 10,000 clones, roughly 80% of them singletons. Time point: cycle 4 day 1 (C4D1), after less than 7 weeks of nivolumab. Following autologous stem cell transplantation, relapse occurred in every patient, and exposure to brentuximab vedotin varied. Magnetic negative selection was used to purify CD8+ T cells from thawed PBMCs.

This chain uses TRBV7-9 with TRBJ1-2; D not resolved. Specimen: CD8+ T cells from blood, collected before the fourth cycle of nivolumab. This sequence was found in a human donor with classical Hodgkin lymphoma. Here the CDR3 DNA reads TGTGCCAGCAGCTTATCGACGGAATACTATGGCTACACCTTC. It translates to CASSLSTEYYGYTF.